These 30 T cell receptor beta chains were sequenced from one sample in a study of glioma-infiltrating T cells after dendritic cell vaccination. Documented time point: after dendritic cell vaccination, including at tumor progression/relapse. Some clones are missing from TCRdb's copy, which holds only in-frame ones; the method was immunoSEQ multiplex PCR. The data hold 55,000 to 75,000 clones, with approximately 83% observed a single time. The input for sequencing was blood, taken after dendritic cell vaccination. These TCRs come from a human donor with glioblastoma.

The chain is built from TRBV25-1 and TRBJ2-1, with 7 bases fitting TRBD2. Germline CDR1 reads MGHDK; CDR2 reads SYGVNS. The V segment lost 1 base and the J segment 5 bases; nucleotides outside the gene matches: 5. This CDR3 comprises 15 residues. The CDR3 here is CASSEFLGGDNEQFF. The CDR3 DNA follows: TGTGCCAGCAGTGAATTTTTGGGGGGGGACAATGAGCAGTTCTTC.

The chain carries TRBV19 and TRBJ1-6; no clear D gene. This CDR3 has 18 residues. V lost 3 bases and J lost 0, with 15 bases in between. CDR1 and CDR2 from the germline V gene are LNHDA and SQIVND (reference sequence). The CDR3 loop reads CASSIRTRSSSYNSPLHF. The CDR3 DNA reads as TGTGCCAGTAGTATTCGGACTCGTTCGAGCTCCTATAATTCACCCCTCCACTTT.

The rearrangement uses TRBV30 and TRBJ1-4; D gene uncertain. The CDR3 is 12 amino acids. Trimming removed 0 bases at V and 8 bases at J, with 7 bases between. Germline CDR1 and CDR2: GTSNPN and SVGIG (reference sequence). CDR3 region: CAWSVQIEKLFF. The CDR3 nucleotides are TGTGCCTGGAGTGTACAGATAGAAAAACTGTTTTTT. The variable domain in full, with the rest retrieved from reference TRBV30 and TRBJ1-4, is SQTIHQWPATLVQPVGSPLSLECTVEGTSNPNLYWYRQAAGRGLQLLFYSVGIGQISSEVPQNLSASRPQDRQFILSSKKLLLSDSGFYLCAWSVQIEKLFFGSGTQLSVL.

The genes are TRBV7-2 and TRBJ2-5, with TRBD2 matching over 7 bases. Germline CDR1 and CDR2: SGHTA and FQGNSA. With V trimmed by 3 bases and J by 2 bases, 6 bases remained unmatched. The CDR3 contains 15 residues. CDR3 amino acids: CASSFETSYQETQYF. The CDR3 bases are TGTGCCAGCAGCTTTGAGACTAGCTATCAAGAGACCCAGTACTTC.

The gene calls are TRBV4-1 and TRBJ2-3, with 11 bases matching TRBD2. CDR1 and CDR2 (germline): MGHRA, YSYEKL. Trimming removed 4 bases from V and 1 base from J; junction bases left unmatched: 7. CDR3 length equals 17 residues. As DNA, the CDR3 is TGCGCCAGCAGCCGCACACCACTAGCGGGGGGCACAGATACGCAGTATTTT. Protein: CASSRTPLAGGTDTQYF.

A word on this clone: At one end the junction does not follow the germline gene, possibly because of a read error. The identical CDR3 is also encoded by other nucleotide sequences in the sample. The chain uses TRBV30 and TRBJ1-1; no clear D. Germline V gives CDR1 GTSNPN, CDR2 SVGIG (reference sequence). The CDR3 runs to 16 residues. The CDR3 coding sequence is TGTGCCTGGAGTGGAGGGTCGAGGTGGATGAACACTGAAGCCTTCTTT. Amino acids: CAWSGGSRWMNTEAFF. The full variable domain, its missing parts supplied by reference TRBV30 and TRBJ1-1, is SQTIHQWPATLVQPVGSPLSLECTVEGTSNPNLYWYRQAAGRGLQLLFYSVGIGQISSEVPQNLSASRPQDRQFILSSKKLLLSDSGFYLCAWSGGSRWMNTEAFFGQGTRLTVV.

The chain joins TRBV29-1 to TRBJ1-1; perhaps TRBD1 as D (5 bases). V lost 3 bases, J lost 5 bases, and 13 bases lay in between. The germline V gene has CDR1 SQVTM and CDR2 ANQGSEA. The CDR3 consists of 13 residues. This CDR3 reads CSVEGGGTTEAFF. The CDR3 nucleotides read TGCAGCGTTGAGGGGGGAGGGACTACTGAAGCTTTCTTT.

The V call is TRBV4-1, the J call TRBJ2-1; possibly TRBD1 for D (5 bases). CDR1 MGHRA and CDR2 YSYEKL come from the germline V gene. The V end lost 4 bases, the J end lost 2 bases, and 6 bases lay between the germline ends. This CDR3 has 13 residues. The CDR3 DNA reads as TGCGCCAGCAGCCGGACAACCTACAATGAGCAGTTCTTC. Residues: CASSRTTYNEQFF.

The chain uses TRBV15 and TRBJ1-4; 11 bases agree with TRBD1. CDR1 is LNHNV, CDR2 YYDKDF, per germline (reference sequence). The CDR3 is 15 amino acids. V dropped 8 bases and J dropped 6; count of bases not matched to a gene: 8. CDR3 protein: CATGRRGQGDEKLFF. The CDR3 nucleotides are TGTGCCACCGGCCGGAGGGGACAGGGGGATGAAAAACTGTTTTTT.

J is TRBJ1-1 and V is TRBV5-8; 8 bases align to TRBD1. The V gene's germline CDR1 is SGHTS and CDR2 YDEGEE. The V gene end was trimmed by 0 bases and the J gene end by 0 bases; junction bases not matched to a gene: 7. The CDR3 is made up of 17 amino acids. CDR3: CASSLAIQGDMNTEAFF. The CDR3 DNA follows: TGTGCCAGCAGCTTGGCGATACAGGGGGATATGAACACTGAAGCTTTCTTT.

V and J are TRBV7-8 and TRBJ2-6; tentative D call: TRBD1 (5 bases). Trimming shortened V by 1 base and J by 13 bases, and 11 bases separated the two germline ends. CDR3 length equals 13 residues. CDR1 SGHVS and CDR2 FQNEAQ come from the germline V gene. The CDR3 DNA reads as TGTGCCAGCAGCTTAGGCCAGGGTGAGGTCCTGACTTTC. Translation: CASSLGQGEVLTF. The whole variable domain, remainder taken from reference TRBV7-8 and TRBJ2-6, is GAGVSQSPRYKVAKRGQDVALRCDPISGHVSLFWYQQALGQGPEFLTYFQNEAQLDKSGLPSDRFFAERPEGSVSTLKIQRTQQEDSAVYLCASSLGQGEVLTFGAGSRLTVL.

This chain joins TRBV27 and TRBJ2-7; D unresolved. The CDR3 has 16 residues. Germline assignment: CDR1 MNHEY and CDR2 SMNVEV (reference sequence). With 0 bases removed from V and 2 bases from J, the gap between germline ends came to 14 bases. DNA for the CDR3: TGTGCCAGCAGTTTATCGTTTGGCGGAGAGCCCTACGAGCAGTACTTC. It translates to CASSLSFGGEPYEQYF.

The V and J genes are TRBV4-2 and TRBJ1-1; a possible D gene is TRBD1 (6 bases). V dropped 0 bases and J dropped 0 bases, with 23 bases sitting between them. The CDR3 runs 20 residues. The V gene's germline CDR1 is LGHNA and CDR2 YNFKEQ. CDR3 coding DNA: TGTGCCAGCAGCCAAGAAAGGGGCAGACAGGTCTGGGGGTTGAACACTGAAGCTTTCTTT. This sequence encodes CASSQERGRQVWGLNTEAFF.

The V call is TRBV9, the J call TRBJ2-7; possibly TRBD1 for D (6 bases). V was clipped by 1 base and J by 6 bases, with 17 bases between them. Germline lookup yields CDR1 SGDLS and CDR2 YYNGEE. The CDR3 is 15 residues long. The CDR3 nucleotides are TGTGCCAGCAGCGTATTGTCAACGGGACAAGGCGAGCAGTACTTC. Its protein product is CASSVLSTGQGEQYF.

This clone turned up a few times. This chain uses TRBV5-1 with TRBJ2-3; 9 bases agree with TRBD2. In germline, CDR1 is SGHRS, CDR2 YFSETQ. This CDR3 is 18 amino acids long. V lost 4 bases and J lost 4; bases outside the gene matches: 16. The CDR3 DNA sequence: TGCGCCAGCAGCCTGACGGGGGCGGGGGGGCCTTGGGCAGATACGCAGTATTTT. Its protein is CASSLTGAGGPWADTQYF.

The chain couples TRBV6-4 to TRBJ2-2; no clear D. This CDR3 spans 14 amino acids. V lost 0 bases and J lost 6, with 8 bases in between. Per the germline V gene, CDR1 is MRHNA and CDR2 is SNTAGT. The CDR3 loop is CASSDSRQSGELFF. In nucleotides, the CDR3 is TGTGCCAGCAGTGACTCGAGGCAATCCGGGGAGCTGTTTTTT.

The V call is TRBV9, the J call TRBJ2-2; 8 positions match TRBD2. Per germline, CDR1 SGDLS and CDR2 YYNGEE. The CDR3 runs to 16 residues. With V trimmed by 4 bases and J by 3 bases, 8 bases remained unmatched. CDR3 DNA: TGTGCCAGCAGCTCCAATCCGGGGGGGGACACCGGGGAGCTGTTTTTT. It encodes CASSSNPGGDTGELFF.

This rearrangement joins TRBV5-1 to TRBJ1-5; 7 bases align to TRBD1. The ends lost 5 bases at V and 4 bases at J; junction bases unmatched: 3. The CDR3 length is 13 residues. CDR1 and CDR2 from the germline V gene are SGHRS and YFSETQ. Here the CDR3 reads CASRGTENQPQHF. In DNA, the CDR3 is TGCGCCAGCAGAGGGACAGAAAATCAGCCCCAGCATTTT.

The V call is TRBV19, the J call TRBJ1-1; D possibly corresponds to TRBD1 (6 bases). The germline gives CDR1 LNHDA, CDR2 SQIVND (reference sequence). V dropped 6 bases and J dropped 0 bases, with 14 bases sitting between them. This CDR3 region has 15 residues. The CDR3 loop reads CASRLGGQLNTEAFF. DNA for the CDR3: TGTGCCAGTAGGCTCGGAGGACAGTTGAACACTGAAGCTTTCTTT.

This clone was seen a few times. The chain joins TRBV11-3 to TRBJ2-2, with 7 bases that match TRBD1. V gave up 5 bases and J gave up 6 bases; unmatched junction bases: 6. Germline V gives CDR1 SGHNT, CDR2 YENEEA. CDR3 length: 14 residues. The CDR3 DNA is TGTGCCAGCAGCAAACAGGGGTGGGCCGGGGAGCTGTTTTTT. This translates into CASSKQGWAGELFF.

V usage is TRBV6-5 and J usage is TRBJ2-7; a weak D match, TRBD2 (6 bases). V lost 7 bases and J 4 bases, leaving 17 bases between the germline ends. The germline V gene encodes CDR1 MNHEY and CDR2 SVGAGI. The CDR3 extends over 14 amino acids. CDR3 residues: CASTRGRGRYEQYF. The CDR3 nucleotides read TGTGCCAGCACTAGGGGAAGAGGGAGGTACGAGCAGTACTTC.

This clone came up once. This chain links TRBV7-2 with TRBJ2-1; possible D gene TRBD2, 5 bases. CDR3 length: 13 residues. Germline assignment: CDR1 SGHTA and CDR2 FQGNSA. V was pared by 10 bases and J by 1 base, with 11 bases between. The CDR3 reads CAIREGSYNEQFF. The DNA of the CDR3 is TGTGCCATCCGCGAGGGTTCCTACAATGAGCAGTTCTTC.

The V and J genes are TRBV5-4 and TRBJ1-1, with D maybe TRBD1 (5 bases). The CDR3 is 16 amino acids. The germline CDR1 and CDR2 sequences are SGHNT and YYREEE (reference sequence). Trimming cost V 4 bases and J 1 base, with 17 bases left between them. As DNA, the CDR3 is TGTGCCAGCAGCCCCGGACACGGTGGTACGAACACTGAAGCTTTCTTT. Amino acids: CASSPGHGGTNTEAFF.

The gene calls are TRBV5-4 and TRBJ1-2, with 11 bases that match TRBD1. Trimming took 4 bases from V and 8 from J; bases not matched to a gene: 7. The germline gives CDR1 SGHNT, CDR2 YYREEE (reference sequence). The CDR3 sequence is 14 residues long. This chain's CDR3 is CASSPDRGPGGYTF. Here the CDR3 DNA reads TGTGCCAGCAGCCCGGACAGGGGGCCAGGGGGCTACACCTTC.

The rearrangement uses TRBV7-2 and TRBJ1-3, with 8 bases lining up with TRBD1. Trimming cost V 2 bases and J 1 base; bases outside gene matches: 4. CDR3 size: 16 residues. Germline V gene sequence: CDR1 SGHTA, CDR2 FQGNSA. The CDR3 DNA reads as TGTGCCAGCAGCTTAAGCAGGGGGCGGTCTGGAAACACCATATATTTT. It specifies CASSLSRGRSGNTIYF.

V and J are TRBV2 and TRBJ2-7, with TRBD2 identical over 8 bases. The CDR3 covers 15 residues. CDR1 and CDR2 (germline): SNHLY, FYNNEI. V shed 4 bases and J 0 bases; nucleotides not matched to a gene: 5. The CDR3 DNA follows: TGTGCCAGCAGTGTAGCGGGGCATAGCTCCTACGAGCAGTACTTC. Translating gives CASSVAGHSSYEQYF.

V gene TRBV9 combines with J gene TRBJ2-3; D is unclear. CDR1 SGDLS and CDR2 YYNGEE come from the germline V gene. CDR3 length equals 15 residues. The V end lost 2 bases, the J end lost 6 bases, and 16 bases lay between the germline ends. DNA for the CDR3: TGTGCCAGCAGCGTGACTCCCGACGGGTCTGATACGCAGTATTTT. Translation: CASSVTPDGSDTQYF.

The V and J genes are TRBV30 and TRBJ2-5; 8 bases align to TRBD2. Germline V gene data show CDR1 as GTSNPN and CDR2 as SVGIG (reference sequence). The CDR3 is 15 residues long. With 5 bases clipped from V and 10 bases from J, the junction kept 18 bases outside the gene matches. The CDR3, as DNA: TGTGCCTGGCGTACTGACGGGACTAGTGGCCCGGACCAGTACTTC. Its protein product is CAWRTDGTSGPDQYF.

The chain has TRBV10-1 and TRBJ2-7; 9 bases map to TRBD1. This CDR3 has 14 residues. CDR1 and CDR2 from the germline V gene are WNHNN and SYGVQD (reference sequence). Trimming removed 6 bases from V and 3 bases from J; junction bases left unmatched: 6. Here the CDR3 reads CASSAQTGGYEQYF. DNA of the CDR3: TGCGCCAGCAGCGCACAGACAGGGGGCTACGAGCAGTACTTC.

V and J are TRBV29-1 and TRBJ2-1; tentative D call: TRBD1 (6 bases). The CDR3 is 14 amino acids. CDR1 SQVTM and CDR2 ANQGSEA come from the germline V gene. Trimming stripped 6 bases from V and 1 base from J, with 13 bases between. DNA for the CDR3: TGCAGCGTCCCGGCAGGGGAATCCTACAATGAGCAGTTCTTC. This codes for CSVPAGESYNEQFF.